This T cell receptor beta chain was profiled in a study of OX40 agonist ivuxolimab in advanced cancers. The V gene lost 5 bases and the J gene lost 5 bases, with 12 bases spanning the gap. Germline V gene lookup returns CDR1 MDHEN and CDR2 SYDVKM. CDR3 length: 14 amino acids. Method: immunoSEQ multiplex PCR; TCRdb's copy keeps in-frame clones and lacks some. The sample yields approximately 76,000 clones, 70% to 90% seen once. The source is an adult with an advanced solid tumor such as melanoma, head and neck, liver or kidney cancer. The V and J genes are TRBV28 and TRBJ2-2; no clear D gene. Specimen: CD4+ or CD8+ T cells sorted from blood, collected in a trial of the OX40 agonist ivuxolimab. For the CDR3, the DNA is TGTGCCAGCAGTCTCATAGGTGGGACCGGGGAGCTGTTTTTT. Translation gives CASSLIGGTGELFF. Supplemented by reference TRBV28 and TRBJ2-2, the full variable domain reads DVKVTQSSRYLVKRTGEKVFLECVQDMDHENMFWYRQDPGLGLRLIYFSYDVKMKEKGDIPEGYSVSREKKERFSLILESASTNQTSMYLCASSLIGGTGELFFGEGSRLTVL.